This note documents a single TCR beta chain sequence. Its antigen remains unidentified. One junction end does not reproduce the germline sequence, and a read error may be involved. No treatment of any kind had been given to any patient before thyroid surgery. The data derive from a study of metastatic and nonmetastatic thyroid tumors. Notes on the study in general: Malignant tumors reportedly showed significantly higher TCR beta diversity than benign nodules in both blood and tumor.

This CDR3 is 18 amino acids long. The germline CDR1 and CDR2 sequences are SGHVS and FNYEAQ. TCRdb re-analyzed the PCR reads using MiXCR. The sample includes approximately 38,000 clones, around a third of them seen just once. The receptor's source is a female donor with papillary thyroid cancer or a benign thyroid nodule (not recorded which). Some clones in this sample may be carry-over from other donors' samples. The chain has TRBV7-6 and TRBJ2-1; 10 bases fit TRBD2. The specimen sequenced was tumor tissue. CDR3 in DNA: TGTGCTAGCAGCTTAGGTCTCTCGGCTAGCGGGAGTTTCAATGAGCAGTTCTTC. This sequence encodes CASSLGLSASGSFNEQFF.